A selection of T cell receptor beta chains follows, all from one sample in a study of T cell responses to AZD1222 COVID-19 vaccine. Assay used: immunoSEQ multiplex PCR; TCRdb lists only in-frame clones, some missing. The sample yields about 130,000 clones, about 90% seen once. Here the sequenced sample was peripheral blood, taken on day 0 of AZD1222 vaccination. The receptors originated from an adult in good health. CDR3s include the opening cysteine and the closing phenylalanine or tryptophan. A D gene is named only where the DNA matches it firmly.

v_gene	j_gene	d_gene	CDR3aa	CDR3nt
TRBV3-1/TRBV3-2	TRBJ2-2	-	CASSQGGIGELFF	TGTGCCAGCAGCCAAGGAGGGATCGGGGAGCTGTTTTTT
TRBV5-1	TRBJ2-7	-	CASSLEETYEQYF	TGCGCCAGCAGCTTAGAGGAAACCTACGAGCAGTACTTC
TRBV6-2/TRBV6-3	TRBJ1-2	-	CASSSDMYYGYTF	TGTGCCAGCAGTTCGGACATGTACTATGGCTACACCTTC
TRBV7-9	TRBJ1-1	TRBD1	CASSLTGPDTEAFF	TGTGCCAGCAGCTTGACAGGGCCGGACACTGAAGCTTTCTTT
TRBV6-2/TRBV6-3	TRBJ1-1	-	CASSYSARGNTEAFF	TGTGCCAGCAGTTACTCCGCCAGAGGGAACACTGAAGCTTTCTTT
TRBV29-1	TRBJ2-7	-	CSVEPEENYEQYF	TGCAGCGTTGAACCGGAGGAAAACTACGAGCAGTACTTC
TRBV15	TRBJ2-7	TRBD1	CATSRGQGVYEQYF	TGTGCCACCAGCAGAGGACAGGGGGTCTACGAGCAGTACTTC
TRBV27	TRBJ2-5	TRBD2	CASRPGLAKETQYF	TGTGCCAGCAGACCGGGACTAGCAAAGGAGACCCAGTACTTC
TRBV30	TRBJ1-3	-	CAWRPGGSGNTIYF	TGTGCCTGGAGACCCGGGGGCTCTGGAAACACCATATATTTT
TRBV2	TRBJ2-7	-	CASSVSRAYEQYF	TGTGCCAGCAGTGTTTCCCGAGCGTACGAGCAGTACTTC
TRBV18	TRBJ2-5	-	CASSPDRGETQYF	TGTGCCAGCTCACCCGACAGAGGGGAGACCCAGTACTTC
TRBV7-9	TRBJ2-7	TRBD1	CASSLKGGSYEQYF	TGTGCCAGCAGCTTAAAAGGGGGCAGCTACGAGCAGTACTTC
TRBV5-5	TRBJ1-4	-	CASSLGPQDGEKLFF	TGTGCCAGCAGCTTGGGGCCACAGGACGGTGAAAAACTGTTTTTT
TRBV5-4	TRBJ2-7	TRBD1	CASSHRDRTIYEQYF	TGTGCCAGCAGCCACCGGGACAGGACAATCTACGAGCAGTACTTC
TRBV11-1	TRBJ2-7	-	CASSSNTGVREQYF	TGTGCCAGCAGCTCAAACACGGGGGTTCGCGAGCAGTACTTC
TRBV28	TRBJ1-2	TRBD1	CASRPTGGIVANYGYTF	TGTGCCAGCAGGCCAACAGGGGGGATTGTGGCTAACTATGGCTACACCTTC
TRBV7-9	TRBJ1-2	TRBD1	CASSLGQGAAVDGYTF	TGTGCCAGCAGCTTGGGACAGGGGGCGGCGGTGGATGGCTACACCTTC
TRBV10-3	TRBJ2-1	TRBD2	CAISEVAGYNEQFF	TGTGCCATCAGTGAGGTAGCGGGGTACAATGAGCAGTTCTTC
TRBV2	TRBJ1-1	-	CASSVSRVGGTEAFF	TGTGCCAGCAGTGTTTCCCGGGTGGGGGGTACTGAAGCTTTCTTT
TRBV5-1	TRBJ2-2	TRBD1	CASSLGTGGSGELFF	TGCGCCAGCAGCTTGGGGACAGGGGGATCCGGGGAGCTGTTTTTT